A single sample is the source of the 2 T cell receptor beta chains below, sequenced in a study of T-cell memory formation after mild COVID-19. TCRdb redid the calling of the 5' RACE reads with MiXCR, one entry per CDR3 protein. In the table there are about 30,000 distinct CDR3 sequences, roughly 12% of which are singletons. The source material was PBMCs or a T cell subset sorted from them (not recorded which). The origin of the receptors is an adult woman who had mild COVID-19 (a few samples of this study predate the infection). Cell type and time point are not known.

This clonotype was seen ten or more times. CDR3 DNA sequence: TGTGCCAGCAGCCCAGGGGGGGGGCGAGGGGAGACCCAGTACTTC. This codes for CASSPGGGRGETQYF. The genes are TRBV7-6 and TRBJ2-5; D possibly matches TRBD1 or TRBD2 (7 bases each). Per the germline V gene, CDR1 is SGHVS and CDR2 is FNYEAQ. Trimming stripped 5 bases from V and 5 bases from J, with 18 bases between. The CDR3 has 15 residues.

This clonotype was observed at least ten times. The chain joins TRBV7-2 to TRBJ2-1; D not resolved. Germline CDR1 reads SGHTA; CDR2 reads FQGNSA. This CDR3 comprises 15 residues. V was trimmed by 5 bases and J by 7 bases, leaving 18 bases between them. The CDR3 nucleotides are TGTGCCAGCAGCCCAACACAGACACAAGCGAATGAGCAGTTCTTC. The encoded protein is CASSPTQTQANEQFF. The complete variable domain, with remaining parts taken from reference TRBV7-2 and TRBJ2-1, reads GAGVSQSPSNKVTEKGKDVELRCDPISGHTALYWYRQSLGQGLEFLIYFQGNSAPDKSGLPSDRFSAERTGGSVSTLTIQRTQQEDSAVYLCASSPTQTQANEQFFGPGTRLTVL.